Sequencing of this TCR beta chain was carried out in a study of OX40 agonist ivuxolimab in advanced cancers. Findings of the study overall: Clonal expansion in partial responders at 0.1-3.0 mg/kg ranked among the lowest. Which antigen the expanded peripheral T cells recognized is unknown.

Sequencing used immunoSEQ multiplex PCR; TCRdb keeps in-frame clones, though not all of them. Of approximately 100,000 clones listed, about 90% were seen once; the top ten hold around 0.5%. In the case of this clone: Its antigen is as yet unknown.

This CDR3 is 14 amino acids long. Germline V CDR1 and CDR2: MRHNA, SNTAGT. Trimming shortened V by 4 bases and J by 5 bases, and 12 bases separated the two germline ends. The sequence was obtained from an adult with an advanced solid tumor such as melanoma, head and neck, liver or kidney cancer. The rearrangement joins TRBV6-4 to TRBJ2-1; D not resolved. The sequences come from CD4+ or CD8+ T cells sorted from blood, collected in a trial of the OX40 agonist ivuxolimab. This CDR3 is CASSVEDNNNEQFF. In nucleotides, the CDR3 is TGTGCCAGCAGTGTCGAGGATAACAACAATGAGCAGTTCTTC.